A selection of T cell receptor beta chains follows, all from one sample in a study of T cell responses to AZD1222 COVID-19 vaccine. Assay used: immunoSEQ multiplex PCR; TCRdb lists only in-frame clones, some missing. The table has 150,000 to 180,000 clones, 90% seen once. The sample consisted of peripheral blood, taken on day 0 of AZD1222 vaccination. These receptors were collected from an adult in good health. Both conserved end residues are part of each CDR3. The order of the fields is CDR3 DNA, CDR3 protein, J gene, V gene, clone size, D gene. The D gene is left open where the match is weak. Size is stated for part of the rows, as once, few or many counts, or as a class when the clone is expanded.

CDR3nt: TGTGCCAGCAGTTACGTCGGGGAGATGAACACTGAAGCTTTCTTT; CDR3aa: CASSYVGEMNTEAFF; j_gene: TRBJ1-1; v_gene: TRBV6-5; abundance: .; d_gene: .
CDR3nt: TGTGCCAGCTCACGACTAGCGGGAGACAATGAGCAGTTCTTC; CDR3aa: CASSRLAGDNEQFF; j_gene: TRBJ2-1; v_gene: TRBV18; abundance: .; d_gene: TRBD2
CDR3nt: TGTGCCAGCAGTTTCACCTTGGACAGCCCCTACGAGCAGTACTTC; CDR3aa: CASSFTLDSPYEQYF; j_gene: TRBJ2-7; v_gene: TRBV6-5; abundance: once; d_gene: .
CDR3nt: TGTGCCAGCAGTTTGCCCCGAAATCAGCCCCAGCATTTT; CDR3aa: CASSLPRNQPQHF; j_gene: TRBJ1-5; v_gene: TRBV28; abundance: .; d_gene: .
CDR3nt: TGTGCCTGGACCAAGCCAGGGACCTACGAGCAGTACTTC; CDR3aa: CAWTKPGTYEQYF; j_gene: TRBJ2-7; v_gene: TRBV30; abundance: .; d_gene: .
CDR3nt: TGTGCCAGCAGTTACCGAAACAGGGTCGGGAATTCACCCCTCCACTTT; CDR3aa: CASSYRNRVGNSPLHF; j_gene: TRBJ1-6; v_gene: TRBV6-5; abundance: .; d_gene: .
CDR3nt: TGTGCCAGTAGTATAGATCTGCTAGCGGGGGAGCAGTTCTTC; CDR3aa: CASSIDLLAGEQFF; j_gene: TRBJ2-1; v_gene: TRBV19; abundance: .; d_gene: TRBD2
CDR3nt: TGTGCCAGCAGCTTAATTGTGGGAGGGCCTGGGCATGAGCAGTTCTTC; CDR3aa: CASSLIVGGPGHEQFF; j_gene: TRBJ2-1; v_gene: TRBV7-9; abundance: .; d_gene: TRBD2
CDR3nt: TGTGCCAGCAGTGATAAGGGAACTGAAGCTTTCTTT; CDR3aa: CASSDKGTEAFF; j_gene: TRBJ1-1; v_gene: TRBV6-1; abundance: .; d_gene: .
CDR3nt: TGTGCCAGCAGCTTGCTCCGATTTGATCAGCCCCAGCATTTT; CDR3aa: CASSLLRFDQPQHF; j_gene: TRBJ1-5; v_gene: TRBV5-8; abundance: once; d_gene: .
CDR3nt: TGTGCCAGCAGCTTACAAGGACAGCCCAATTCCAATCAGCCCCAGCATTTT; CDR3aa: CASSLQGQPNSNQPQHF; j_gene: TRBJ1-5; v_gene: TRBV5-6; abundance: .; d_gene: .
CDR3nt: TGTGCCAGCAGTCCCGAAACCTATGGCTACACCTTC; CDR3aa: CASSPETYGYTF; j_gene: TRBJ1-2; v_gene: TRBV28; abundance: .; d_gene: .
CDR3nt: TGTGCCAGCAGCTCCGGGAGTATAGAGACCCAGTACTTC; CDR3aa: CASSSGSIETQYF; j_gene: TRBJ2-5; v_gene: TRBV3-1/TRBV3-2; abundance: .; d_gene: .
CDR3nt: TGTGCCAGCATCGAGACCGGGGCGGACTATGGCTACACCTTC; CDR3aa: CASIETGADYGYTF; j_gene: TRBJ1-2; v_gene: TRBV5-6; abundance: few; d_gene: .
CDR3nt: TGTGCCAGCACGCAGCGGGGGTCACCCTACGAGCAGTACTTC; CDR3aa: CASTQRGSPYEQYF; j_gene: TRBJ2-7; v_gene: TRBV28; abundance: .; d_gene: TRBD2
CDR3nt: TGTGCCAGCAGCGGACTAGCGGGGAGCTCCTACAATGAGCAGTTCTTC; CDR3aa: CASSGLAGSSYNEQFF; j_gene: TRBJ2-1; v_gene: TRBV7-3; abundance: .; d_gene: TRBD2
CDR3nt: TGTGCCACCCGGCTCCGGGACAGGGGGTCTGGGAGGGCTTTCTTT; CDR3aa: CATRLRDRGSGRAFF; j_gene: TRBJ1-1; v_gene: TRBV28; abundance: .; d_gene: TRBD1
CDR3nt: TGTGCCAGCAGCCAAGATCAGGGGCGCCTCCGACTAACAACTAATGAAAAACTGTTTTTT; CDR3aa: CASSQDQGRLRLTTNEKLFF; j_gene: TRBJ1-4; v_gene: TRBV3-1/TRBV3-2; abundance: .; d_gene: .
CDR3nt: TGTGCCAGCAGTGACTCGACAGGGGGAAGCACAGATACGCAGTATTTT; CDR3aa: CASSDSTGGSTDTQYF; j_gene: TRBJ2-3; v_gene: TRBV6-4; abundance: .; d_gene: TRBD1
CDR3nt: TGTGCCAGCAGACCTCCAACAGGGTTCCTAGAGACCCAGTACTTC; CDR3aa: CASRPPTGFLETQYF; j_gene: TRBJ2-5; v_gene: TRBV5-5; abundance: .; d_gene: .
CDR3nt: TGTGCCAGCAGTTCCCCCGGACAGGGAGAAAAACTGTTTTTT; CDR3aa: CASSSPGQGEKLFF; j_gene: TRBJ1-4; v_gene: TRBV28; abundance: .; d_gene: TRBD1
CDR3nt: TGTGCCAGCAGCTTAGTGCAGGGGGATTCACCCCTCCACTTT; CDR3aa: CASSLVQGDSPLHF; j_gene: TRBJ1-6; v_gene: TRBV7-9; abundance: once; d_gene: TRBD1
CDR3nt: TGTGCCAGCAGCTTAGCCCCTAATGGGGTCTTGGACACTGAAGCTTTCTTT; CDR3aa: CASSLAPNGVLDTEAFF; j_gene: TRBJ1-1; v_gene: TRBV7-6; abundance: .; d_gene: .